The 10 T cell receptor beta chains in this list originate from one sample, sequenced in a study of control samples from healthy donors and cancer patients (dated by TCRdb to about 2020). Library construction relied on the immunoSEQ multiplex PCR assay. In TCRdb, the immuneACCESS table is reduced to in-frame sequences with V and J assigned. These tables do not hold every clone; where another copy was compared, an unresolved V gene accounts for under half, and the others remain unexplained. In this sample the table shows 100,000 to 150,000 clones, over 75% of which occur a single time. Together, the top ten hold more than 6.5% of the sample. The specimen was blood. Every receptor here comes from a man aged 40-55 years in good health.

This sequence joins TRBV4-2 and TRBJ2-3; 10 nucleotides line up with TRBD2. The CDR3 covers 17 residues. CDR1 LGHNA and CDR2 YNFKEQ come from the germline V gene. Germline trimming cut 0 bases from V and 5 bases from J; bases unmatched to any gene: 8. The CDR3 loop is CASSQDWASGGGDTQYF. As DNA, the CDR3 is TGTGCCAGCAGCCAAGATTGGGCTAGCGGGGGCGGAGATACGCAGTATTTT.

This chain links TRBV5-6 with TRBJ1-5, with D hard to call. V lost 1 base and J 4 bases, leaving 12 bases between the germline ends. The CDR3 length is 15 residues. Germline V gene sequence: CDR1 SGHDT, CDR2 YYEEEE. The chain's CDR3 is CASSLNPSPNQPQHF. Written as DNA, the CDR3 is TGTGCCAGCAGCTTGAATCCCTCCCCGAATCAGCCCCAGCATTTT.

The chain couples TRBV18 to TRBJ1-3; D is uncertain. The V end lost 2 bases, the J end lost 2 bases, and 4 bases lay between the germline ends. The CDR3 loop spans 13 amino acids. Germline V gene lookup returns CDR1 KGHSH and CDR2 LQKENI. CDR3 DNA: TGTGCCAGCTCACCAGAACCTGGAAACACCATATATTTT. Translated, it gives CASSPEPGNTIYF.

This chain connects TRBV5-8 to TRBJ1-1, with D possibly being TRBD1 (5 bases). V lost 3 bases and J lost 2, with 8 bases in between. This CDR3 contains 13 residues. CDR1 and CDR2 from the germline V gene are SGHTS and YDEGEE. The CDR3 coding sequence is TGTGCCAGCAGCTGGGGACGAAACACTGAAGCTTTCTTT. Amino acids: CASSWGRNTEAFF.

This sequence joins TRBV7-2 and TRBJ1-1; D remains unclear. Germline loops: CDR1 SGHTA, CDR2 FQGNSA. Trimming removed 11 bases from V and 0 bases from J, with 13 bases in between. The CDR3 runs 13 residues. CDR3 nucleotides: TGTGCCGCCCTAATTAGCATGAACACTGAAGCTTTCTTT. Its protein product is CAALISMNTEAFF.

V and J are TRBV6-6 and TRBJ2-2, with D unresolved. The germline CDR1 and CDR2 sequences are MNHNY and SVGAGI (reference sequence). With 8 bases removed from V and 2 bases from J, the gap between germline ends came to 18 bases. The CDR3 length is 16 residues. The CDR3 DNA reads as TGTGCCAGCCGCCCCCCCGCAGGCGGAAACACCGGGGAGCTGTTTTTT. Amino acids: CASRPPAGGNTGELFF.

This clone was seen repeatedly, ten times or more. This rearrangement joins TRBV19 to TRBJ1-5, with 8 bases identical to TRBD1. Germline-derived CDR1 and CDR2 are LNHDA and SQIVND (reference sequence). J was trimmed by 7 bases and V by 1 base; bases with no gene match: 9. The CDR3 consists of 16 residues. The CDR3 region has the DNA TGTGCCAGTAGTATAGGCAGGACAGGGTTCGGACAGCCCCAGCATTTT. It codes for CASSIGRTGFGQPQHF.

V and J are TRBV6-5 and TRBJ1-5; D call uncertain. The V gene lost 6 bases and the J gene lost 0 bases, with 9 bases spanning the gap. Per the germline V gene, CDR1 is MNHEY and CDR2 is SVGAGI. CDR3 size: 14 residues. The CDR3 sequence: CASSREVSNQPQHF. The CDR3 bases are TGTGCCAGCAGCCGGGAAGTTAGCAATCAGCCCCAGCATTTT.

The CDR3 sequence is CATRGTGGGELFF. CDR3 DNA sequence: TGTGCCACCAGGGGGACGGGAGGCGGGGAGCTGTTTTTT. The chain combines TRBV24-1 with TRBJ2-2, with 7 bases fitting TRBD2. This CDR3 contains 13 residues. V shed 7 bases and J 7 bases; nucleotides not matched to a gene: 5. Germline V gene data show CDR1 as KGHDR and CDR2 as SFDVKD.

V gene TRBV7-9 combines with J gene TRBJ1-1, with unresolved D. The V end lost 5 bases, the J end lost 1 base, and 14 bases lay between the germline ends. Germline CDR1 reads SEHNR; CDR2 reads FQNEAQ (reference sequence). The CDR3 is 15 residues long. The CDR3 loop is CASSPPVGGNTEAFF. The CDR3 bases are TGTGCCAGCAGCCCCCCCGTGGGTGGGAACACTGAAGCTTTCTTT.